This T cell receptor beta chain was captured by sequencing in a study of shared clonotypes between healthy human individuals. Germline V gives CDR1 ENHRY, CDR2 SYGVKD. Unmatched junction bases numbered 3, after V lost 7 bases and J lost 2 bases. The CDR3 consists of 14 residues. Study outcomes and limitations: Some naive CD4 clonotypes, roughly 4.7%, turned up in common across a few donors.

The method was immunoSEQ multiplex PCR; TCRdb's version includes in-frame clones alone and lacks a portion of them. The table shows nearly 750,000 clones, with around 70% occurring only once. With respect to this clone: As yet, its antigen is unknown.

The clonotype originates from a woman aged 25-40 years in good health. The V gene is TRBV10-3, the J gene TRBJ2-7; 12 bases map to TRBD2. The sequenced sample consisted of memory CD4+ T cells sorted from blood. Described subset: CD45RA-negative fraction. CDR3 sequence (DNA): TGTGCCATCATGACTAGCGGGAGAGCCTACGAGCAGTACTTC. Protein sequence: CAIMTSGRAYEQYF.